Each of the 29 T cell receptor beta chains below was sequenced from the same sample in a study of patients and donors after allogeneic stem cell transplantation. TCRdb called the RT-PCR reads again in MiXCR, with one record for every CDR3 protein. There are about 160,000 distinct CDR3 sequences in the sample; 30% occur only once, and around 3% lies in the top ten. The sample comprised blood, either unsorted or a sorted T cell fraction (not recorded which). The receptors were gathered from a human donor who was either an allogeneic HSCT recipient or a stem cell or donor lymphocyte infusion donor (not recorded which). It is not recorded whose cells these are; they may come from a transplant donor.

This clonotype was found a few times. The chain's CDR3 is CASSFRSYYGYTF. The CDR3 DNA reads as TGTGCCAGCAGTTTTAGATCCTACTATGGCTACACCTTC. The chain has TRBV12-3 or TRBV12-4 and TRBJ1-2, with D uncertain. V lost 3 bases and J 3 bases, leaving 8 bases between the germline ends. The CDR3 loop spans 13 amino acids.

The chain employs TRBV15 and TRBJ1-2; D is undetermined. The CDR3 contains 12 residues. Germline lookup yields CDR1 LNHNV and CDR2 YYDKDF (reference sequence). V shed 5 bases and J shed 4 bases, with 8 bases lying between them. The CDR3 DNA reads TGTGCCACCAGCCTCGAGTTCTATGGCTACACCTTC. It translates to CATSLEFYGYTF.

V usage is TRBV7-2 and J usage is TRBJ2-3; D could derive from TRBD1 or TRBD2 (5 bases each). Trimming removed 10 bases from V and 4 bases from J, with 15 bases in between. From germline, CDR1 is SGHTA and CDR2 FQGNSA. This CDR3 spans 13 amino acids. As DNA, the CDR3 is TGTGCCACCCGTACCGTGGGGGCAGATACGCAGTATTTT. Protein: CATRTVGADTQYF.

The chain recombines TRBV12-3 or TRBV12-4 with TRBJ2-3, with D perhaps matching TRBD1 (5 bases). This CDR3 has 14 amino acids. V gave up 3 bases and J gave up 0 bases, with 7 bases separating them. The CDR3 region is CASSFRQSTDTQYF. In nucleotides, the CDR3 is TGTGCCAGCAGTTTTCGACAGAGCACAGATACGCAGTATTTT.

In DNA, the CDR3 is TGTGCCAGCAGCCTTCGGAAGGGAGAGACCCAGTACTTC. It is translated as CASSLRKGETQYF. The chain recombines TRBV4-2 with TRBJ2-5; the D is unclear. The CDR3 covers 13 residues. Trimming stripped 4 bases from V and 4 bases from J, with 10 bases between. Germline assignment: CDR1 LGHNA and CDR2 YNFKEQ.

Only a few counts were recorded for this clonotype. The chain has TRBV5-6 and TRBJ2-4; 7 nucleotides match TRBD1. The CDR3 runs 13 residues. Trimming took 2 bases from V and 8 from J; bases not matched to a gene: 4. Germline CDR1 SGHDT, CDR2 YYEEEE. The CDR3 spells CASSFQDRDIQYF. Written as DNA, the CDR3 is TGTGCCAGCAGCTTCCAAGACAGGGACATTCAGTACTTC.

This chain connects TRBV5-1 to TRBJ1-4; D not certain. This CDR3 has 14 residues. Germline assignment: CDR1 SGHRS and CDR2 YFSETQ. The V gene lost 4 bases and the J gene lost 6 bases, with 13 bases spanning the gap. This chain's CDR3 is CASSPGLPYEKLFF. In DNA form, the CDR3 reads TGCGCCAGCAGCCCTGGACTCCCCTATGAAAAACTGTTTTTT.

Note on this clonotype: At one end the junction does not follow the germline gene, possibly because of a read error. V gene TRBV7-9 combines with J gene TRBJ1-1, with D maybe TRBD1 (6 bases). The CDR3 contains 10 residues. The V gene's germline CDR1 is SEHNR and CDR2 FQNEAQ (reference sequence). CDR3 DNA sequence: TGTGCCAGCAGCTTTCCGGACAGCCGCTTT. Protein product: CASSFPDSRF.

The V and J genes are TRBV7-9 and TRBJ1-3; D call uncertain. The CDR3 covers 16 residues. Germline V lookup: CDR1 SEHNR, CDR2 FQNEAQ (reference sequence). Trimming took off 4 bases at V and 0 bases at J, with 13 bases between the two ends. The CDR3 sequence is CASSSYRGSSGNTIYF. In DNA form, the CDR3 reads TGTGCCAGCAGCTCGTACAGAGGTTCCTCTGGAAACACCATATATTTT. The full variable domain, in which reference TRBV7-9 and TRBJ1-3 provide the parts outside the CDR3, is DTGVSQNPRHKITKRGQNVTFRCDPISEHNRLYWYRQTLGQGPEFLTYFQNEAQLEKSRLLSDRFSAERPKGSFSTLEIQRTEQGDSAMYLCASSSYRGSSGNTIYFGEGSWLTVV.

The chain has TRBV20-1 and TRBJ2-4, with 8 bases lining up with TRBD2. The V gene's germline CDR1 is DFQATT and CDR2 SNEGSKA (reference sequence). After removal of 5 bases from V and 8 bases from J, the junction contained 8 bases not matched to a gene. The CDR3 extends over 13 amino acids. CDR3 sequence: CSASGLGRDIQYF. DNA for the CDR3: TGCAGTGCTTCGGGACTAGGAAGGGACATTCAGTACTTC.

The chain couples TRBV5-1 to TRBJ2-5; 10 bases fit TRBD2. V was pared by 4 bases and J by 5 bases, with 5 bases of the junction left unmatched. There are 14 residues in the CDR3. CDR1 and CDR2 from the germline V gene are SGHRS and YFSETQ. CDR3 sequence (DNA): TGCGCCAGCAGCCTCGGACTAGCGGTGGAGACCCAGTACTTC. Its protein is CASSLGLAVETQYF.

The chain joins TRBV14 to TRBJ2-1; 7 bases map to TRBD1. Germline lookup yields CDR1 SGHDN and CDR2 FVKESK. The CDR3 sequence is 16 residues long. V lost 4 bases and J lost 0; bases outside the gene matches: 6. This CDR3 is CASSPRGSSSYNEQFF. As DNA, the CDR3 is TGTGCCAGCAGCCCCAGGGGGAGCAGCTCCTACAATGAGCAGTTCTTC. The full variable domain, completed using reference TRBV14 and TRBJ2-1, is EAGVTQFPSHSVIEKGQTVTLRCDPISGHDNLYWYRRVMGKEIKFLLHFVKESKQDESGMPNNRFLAERTGGTYSTLKVQPAELEDSGVYFCASSPRGSSSYNEQFFGPGTRLTVL.

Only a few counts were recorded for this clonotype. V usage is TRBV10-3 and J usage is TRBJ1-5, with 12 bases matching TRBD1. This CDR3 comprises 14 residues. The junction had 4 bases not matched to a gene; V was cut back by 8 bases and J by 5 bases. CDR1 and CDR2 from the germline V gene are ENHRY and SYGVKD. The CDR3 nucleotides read TGTGCCATCGGAGGGACAGGGGGCTATCAGCCCCAGCATTTT. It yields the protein CAIGGTGGYQPQHF.

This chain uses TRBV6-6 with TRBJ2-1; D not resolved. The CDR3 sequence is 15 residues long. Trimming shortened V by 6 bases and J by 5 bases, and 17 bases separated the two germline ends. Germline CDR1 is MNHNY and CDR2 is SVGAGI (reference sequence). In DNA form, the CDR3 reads TGTGCCAGCAGACCGGACGCCTCAGGTAACAATGAGCAGTTCTTC. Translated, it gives CASRPDASGNNEQFF.

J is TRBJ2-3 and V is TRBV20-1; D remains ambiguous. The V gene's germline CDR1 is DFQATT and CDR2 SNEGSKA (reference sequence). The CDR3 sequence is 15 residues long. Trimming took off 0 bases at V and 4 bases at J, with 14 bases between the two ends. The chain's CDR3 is CSARDPRGRADTQYF. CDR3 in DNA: TGCAGTGCTAGAGATCCGAGAGGTCGGGCAGATACGCAGTATTTT.

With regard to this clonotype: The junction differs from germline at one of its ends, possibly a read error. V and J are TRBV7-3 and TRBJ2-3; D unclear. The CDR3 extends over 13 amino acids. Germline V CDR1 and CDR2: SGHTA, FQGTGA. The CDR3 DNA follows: TGTGCCAGCAGCTCTTCTAGGACCGCCTTTCTGGTATTT. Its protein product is CASSSSRTAFLVF.

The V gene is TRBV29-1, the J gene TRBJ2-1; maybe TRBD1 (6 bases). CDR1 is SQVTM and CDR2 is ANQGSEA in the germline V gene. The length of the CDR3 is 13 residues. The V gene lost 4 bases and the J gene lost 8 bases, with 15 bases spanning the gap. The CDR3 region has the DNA TGCAGCGTTGTGGCCCCTGGGGGCTATGAGCAGTTCTTC. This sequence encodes CSVVAPGGYEQFF.

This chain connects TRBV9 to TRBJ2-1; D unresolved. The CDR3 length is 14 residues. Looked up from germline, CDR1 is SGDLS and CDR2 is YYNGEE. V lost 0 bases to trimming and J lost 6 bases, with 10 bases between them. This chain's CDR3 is CASSVGPHGNEQFF. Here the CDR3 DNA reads TGTGCCAGCAGCGTAGGACCCCACGGCAATGAGCAGTTCTTC.

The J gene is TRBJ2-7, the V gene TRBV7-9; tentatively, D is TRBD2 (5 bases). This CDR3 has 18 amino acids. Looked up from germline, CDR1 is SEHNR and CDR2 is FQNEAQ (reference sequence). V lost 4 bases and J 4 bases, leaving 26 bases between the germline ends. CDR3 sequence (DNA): TGTGCCAGCAGCTCCTTGATTGGGAGCCCCCGAGTGAAATACGAGCAGTACTTC. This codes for CASSSLIGSPRVKYEQYF. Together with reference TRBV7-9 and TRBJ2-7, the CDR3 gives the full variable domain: DTGVSQNPRHKITKRGQNVTFRCDPISEHNRLYWYRQTLGQGPEFLTYFQNEAQLEKSRLLSDRFSAERPKGSFSTLEIQRTEQGDSAMYLCASSSLIGSPRVKYEQYFGPGTRLTVT.

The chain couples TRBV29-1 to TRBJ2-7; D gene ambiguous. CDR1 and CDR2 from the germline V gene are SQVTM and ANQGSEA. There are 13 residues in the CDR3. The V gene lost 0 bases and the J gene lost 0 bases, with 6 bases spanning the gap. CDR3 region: CSVEDPHSYEQYF. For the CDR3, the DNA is TGCAGCGTTGAAGATCCCCACTCCTACGAGCAGTACTTC.

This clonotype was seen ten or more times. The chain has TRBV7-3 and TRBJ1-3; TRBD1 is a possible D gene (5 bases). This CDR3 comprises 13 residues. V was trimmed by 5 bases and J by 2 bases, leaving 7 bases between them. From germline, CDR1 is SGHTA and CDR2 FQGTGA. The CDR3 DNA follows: TGTGCCAGCAGCCCAGGGACTGGAAACACCATATATTTT. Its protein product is CASSPGTGNTIYF.

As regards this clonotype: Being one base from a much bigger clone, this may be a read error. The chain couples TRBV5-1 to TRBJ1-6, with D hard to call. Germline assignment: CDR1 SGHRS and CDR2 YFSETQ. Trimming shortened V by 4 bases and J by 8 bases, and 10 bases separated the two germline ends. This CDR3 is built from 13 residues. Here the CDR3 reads CASSLQDDSPLHF. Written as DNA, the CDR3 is TGCGCCAGCAGCCTCCAGGATGATTCACCCCTCCACTTT.

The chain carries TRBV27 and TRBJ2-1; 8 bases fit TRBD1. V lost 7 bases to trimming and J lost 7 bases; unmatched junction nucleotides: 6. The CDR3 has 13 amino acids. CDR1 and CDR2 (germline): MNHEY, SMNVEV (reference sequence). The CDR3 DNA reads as TGTGCCAGCACCCAGGGGGCTGGGAATGAGCAGTTCTTC. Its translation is CASTQGAGNEQFF.

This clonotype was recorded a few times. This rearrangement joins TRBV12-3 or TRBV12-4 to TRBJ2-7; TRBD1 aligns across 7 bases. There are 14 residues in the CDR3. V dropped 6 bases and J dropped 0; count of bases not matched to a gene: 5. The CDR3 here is CASRRQGSSYEQYF. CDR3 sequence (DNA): TGTGCCAGCAGGCGACAGGGAAGCTCCTACGAGCAGTACTTC.

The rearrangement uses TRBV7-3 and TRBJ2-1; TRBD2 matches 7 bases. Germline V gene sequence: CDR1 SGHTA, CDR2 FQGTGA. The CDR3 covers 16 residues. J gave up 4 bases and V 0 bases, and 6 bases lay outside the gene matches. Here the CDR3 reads CASSLTPGTTYNEQFF. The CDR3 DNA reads TGTGCCAGCAGCTTAACCCCCGGGACTACATACAATGAGCAGTTCTTC. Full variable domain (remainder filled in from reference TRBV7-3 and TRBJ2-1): GAGVSQTPSNKVTEKGKYVELRCDPISGHTALYWYRQSLGQGPEFLIYFQGTGAADDSGLPNDRFFAVRPEGSVSTLKIQRTERGDSAVYLCASSLTPGTTYNEQFFGPGTRLTVL.

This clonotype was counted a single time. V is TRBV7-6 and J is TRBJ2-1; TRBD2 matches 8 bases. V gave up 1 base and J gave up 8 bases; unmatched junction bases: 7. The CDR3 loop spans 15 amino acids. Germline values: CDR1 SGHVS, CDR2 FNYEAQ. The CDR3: CASSLVPSGRDEQFF. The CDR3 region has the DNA TGTGCCAGCAGCTTAGTCCCTAGCGGGCGCGATGAGCAGTTCTTC. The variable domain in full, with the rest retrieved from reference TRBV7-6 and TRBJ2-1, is GAGVSQSPRYKVTKRGQDVALRCDPISGHVSLYWYRQALGQGPEFLTYFNYEAQQDKSGLPNDRFSAERPEGSISTLTIQRTEQRDSAMYRCASSLVPSGRDEQFFGPGTRLTVL.

DNA of the CDR3: TGTGCCAGCAGCGTGGAGGTCCGAGGGACCCAGTACTTC. It specifies CASSVEVRGTQYF. This rearrangement joins TRBV11-2 to TRBJ2-5; D is perhaps TRBD2 (5 bases). CDR1 and CDR2 from the germline V gene are SGHAT and FQNNGV. Trimming shortened V by 5 bases and J by 7 bases, and 14 bases separated the two germline ends. CDR3 length: 13 residues.

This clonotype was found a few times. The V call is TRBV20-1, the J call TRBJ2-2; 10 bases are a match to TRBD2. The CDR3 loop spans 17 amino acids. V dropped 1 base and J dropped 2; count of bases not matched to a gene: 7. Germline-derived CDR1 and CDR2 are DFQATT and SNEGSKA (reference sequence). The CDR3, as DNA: TGCAGTGCTAGAGTATCCGGACTAGCGGTCAACACCGGGGAGCTGTTTTTT. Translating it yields CSARVSGLAVNTGELFF.

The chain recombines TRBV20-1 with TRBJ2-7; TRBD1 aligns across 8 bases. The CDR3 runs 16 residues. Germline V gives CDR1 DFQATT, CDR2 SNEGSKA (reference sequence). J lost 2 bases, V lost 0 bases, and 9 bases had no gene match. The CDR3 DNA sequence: TGCAGTGCTAGAGATCTCTACCAGGGGGCAACCTACGAGCAGTACTTC. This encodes CSARDLYQGATYEQYF.